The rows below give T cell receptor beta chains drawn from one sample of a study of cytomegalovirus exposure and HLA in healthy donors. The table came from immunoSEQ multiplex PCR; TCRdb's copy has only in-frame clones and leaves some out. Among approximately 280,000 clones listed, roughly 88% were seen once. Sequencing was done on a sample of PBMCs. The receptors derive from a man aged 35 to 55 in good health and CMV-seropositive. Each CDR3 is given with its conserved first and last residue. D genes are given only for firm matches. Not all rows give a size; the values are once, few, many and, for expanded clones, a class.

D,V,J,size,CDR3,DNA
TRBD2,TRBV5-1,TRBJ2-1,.,CASSGGTSGSWNEQFF,TGCGCCAGCAGCGGGGGGACTAGCGGGAGTTGGAATGAGCAGTTCTTC
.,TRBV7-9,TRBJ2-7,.,CASSLTGLTVRYEQYF,TGTGCCAGCAGCTTAACAGGGTTAACGGTTCGCTACGAGCAGTACTTC
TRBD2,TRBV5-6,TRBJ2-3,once,CASSLRTSGRAITDTQYF,TGTGCCAGCAGCTTGAGGACTAGCGGGAGGGCTATCACAGATACGCAGTATTTT
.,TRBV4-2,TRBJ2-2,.,CASSQFLATNTGELFF,TGTGCCAGCAGCCAATTCCTAGCGACCAACACCGGGGAGCTGTTTTTT
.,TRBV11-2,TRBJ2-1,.,CASSPDSLRQFF,TGTGCCAGCAGCCCGGACAGCTTAAGGCAGTTCTTC
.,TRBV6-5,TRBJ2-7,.,CASSYIGSRYEQYF,TGTGCCAGCAGTTACATAGGGAGCCGGTACGAGCAGTACTTC
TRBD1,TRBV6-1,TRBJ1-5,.,CASVGTGGSWPQHF,TGTGCCAGCGTCGGGACAGGGGGTTCATGGCCCCAGCATTTT
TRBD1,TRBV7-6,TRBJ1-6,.,CASSSGGRNSPLHF,TGTGCCAGCAGCTCAGGGGGCAGGAATTCACCCCTCCACTTT
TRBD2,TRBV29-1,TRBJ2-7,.,CSIRLAGAYEQYF,TGCAGTATCCGACTAGCGGGAGCCTACGAGCAGTACTTC
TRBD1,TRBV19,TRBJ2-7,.,CASRDRGSDEQYF,TGTGCCAGTAGGGACAGGGGGAGCGACGAGCAGTACTTC
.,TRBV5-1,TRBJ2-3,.,CASSVLSSASTDTQYF,TGCGCCAGCAGCGTATTAAGCTCCGCTAGCACAGATACGCAGTATTTT
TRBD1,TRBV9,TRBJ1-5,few,CASSEGQGSNQPQHF,TGTGCCAGCAGCGAGGGACAGGGGAGCAATCAGCCCCAGCATTTT
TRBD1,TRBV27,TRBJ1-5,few,CASSFTWTGPDQPQHF,TGTGCCAGCAGTTTCACTTGGACAGGGCCGGATCAGCCCCAGCATTTT
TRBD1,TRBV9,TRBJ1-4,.,CASSRQGANEKLFF,TGTGCCAGCAGTCGACAGGGGGCTAATGAAAAACTGTTTTTT
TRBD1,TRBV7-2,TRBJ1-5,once,CASSLAEAGGQPQHF,TGTGCCAGCAGCTTAGCGGAGGCAGGGGGTCAGCCCCAGCATTTT
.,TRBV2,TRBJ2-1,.,CASSGGAAEQFF,TGTGCCAGCAGTGGGGGAGCAGCTGAGCAGTTCTTC
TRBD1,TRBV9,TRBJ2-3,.,CASSASTTGWAQYF,TGTGCCAGCAGCGCATCTACGACAGGGTGGGCGCAGTATTTT
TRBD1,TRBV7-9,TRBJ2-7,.,CASSLPDRGYEQYF,TGTGCCAGCAGCTTACCGGACAGGGGTTACGAGCAGTACTTC
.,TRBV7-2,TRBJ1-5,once,CASSREGAHLQPQHF,TGTGCCAGCAGCCGCGAAGGGGCCCATCTCCAGCCCCAGCATTTT
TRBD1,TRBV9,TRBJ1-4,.,CASSPTTGGFEKLFF,TGTGCCAGCAGCCCGACGACAGGGGGCTTTGAAAAACTGTTTTTT
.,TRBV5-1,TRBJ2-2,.,CASGGQTNTGELFF,TGCGCCAGCGGAGGACAGACGAACACCGGGGAGCTGTTTTTT
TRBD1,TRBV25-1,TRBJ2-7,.,CATAGTVSYEQYF,TGTGCCACTGCCGGGACAGTGAGCTACGAGCAGTACTTC
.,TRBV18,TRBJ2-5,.,CASSRTDQETQYF,TGTGCCAGCTCACGGACAGATCAAGAGACCCAGTACTTC
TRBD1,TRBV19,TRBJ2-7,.,CASSMKGQTVYEQYF,TGTGCCAGTAGTATGAAGGGACAGACTGTCTACGAGCAGTACTTC
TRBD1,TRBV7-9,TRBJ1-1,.,CSSSFGQADTEAFF,TGTTCCAGCAGCTTTGGACAGGCGGACACTGAAGCTTTCTTT
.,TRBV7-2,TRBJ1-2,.,CASSLERQNGYTF,TGTGCCAGCAGCTTAGAGAGGCAGAATGGCTACACCTTC
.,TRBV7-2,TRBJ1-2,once,CASSFSDRSYGYTF,TGTGCCAGCAGCTTCTCGGACAGATCCTATGGCTACACCTTC